Presented here are 11 T cell receptor beta chains from one specimen sequenced in a study of shared clonotypes between healthy human individuals. TCRdb keeps only in-frame clones here, not all; method: immunoSEQ multiplex PCR. This sample carries about a million clones, approximately 80% of them seen once, and the ten largest clones take over 0.8%. Sequencing was performed on memory CD4+ T cells from PBMCs. Noted subset: CD45RA-negative fraction. The receptor set was obtained from a young man in good health. Some clones in this sample may be carry-over from other donors' samples.

The V gene is TRBV5-5, the J gene TRBJ2-2; the D gene is possibly TRBD1 (6 bases). Germline V gene lookup returns CDR1 SGHKS and CDR2 YYEKEE (reference sequence). V shed 0 bases and J shed 7 bases, with 10 bases lying between them. The CDR3 contains 14 residues. The CDR3 region has the DNA TGTGCCAGCAGCTTGGGAACAGGGATCGGGGAGCTGTTTTTT. It yields the protein CASSLGTGIGELFF.

This clone was seen once. Written as DNA, the CDR3 is TGTGCCAGCAGCTTCATCAGGGACCCAGGGCTCGGGGGCTATGGCTACACCTTC. It encodes CASSFIRDPGLGGYGYTF. The rearrangement uses TRBV11-2 and TRBJ1-2; tentative D call: TRBD1 (5 bases). There are 18 residues in the CDR3. Germline CDR1 is SGHAT and CDR2 is FQNNGV. Trimming shortened V by 3 bases and J by 4 bases, and 24 bases separated the two germline ends.

This rearrangement joins TRBV6-5 to TRBJ2-1; 10 nucleotides match TRBD2. The ends lost 6 bases at V and 9 bases at J; junction bases unmatched: 8. Germline V lookup: CDR1 MNHEY, CDR2 SVGAGI. CDR3 size: 14 residues. CDR3 loop: CASSPLAGVGEQFF. As DNA, the CDR3 is TGTGCCAGCAGCCCTCTAGCGGGAGTTGGTGAGCAGTTCTTC.

This rearrangement joins TRBV6-1 to TRBJ2-2, with unresolved D. The V end was cut by 4 bases, the J end by 6 bases, with 3 bases between. Looked up from germline, CDR1 is MNHNS and CDR2 is SASEGT. The CDR3 is made up of 11 amino acids. Written as DNA, the CDR3 is TGTGCCAGCAGTGTACCCGGGGAGCTGTTTTTT. Translation: CASSVPGELFF.

This clone has just one count. CDR3 loop: CASSYLGVGGELFF. CDR3 nucleotide sequence: TGTGCCAGCAGCTACCTCGGGGTAGGAGGGGAGCTGTTTTTT. The chain couples TRBV7-9 to TRBJ2-2, with D perhaps TRBD2 (5 bases). The V gene's germline CDR1 is SEHNR and CDR2 FQNEAQ (reference sequence). The CDR3 spans 14 residues. Trimming removed 4 bases from V and 8 bases from J, with 14 bases in between.

The V call is TRBV7-2, the J call TRBJ1-1; D unresolved. Germline CDR1 reads SGHTA; CDR2 reads FQGNSA. The V gene lost 2 bases and the J gene lost 2 bases, with 21 bases spanning the gap. The CDR3 has 18 residues. For the CDR3, the DNA is TGTGCCAGCAGCTTAATAATGATTTTACCAGGCACTAACACTGAAGCTTTCTTT. It encodes CASSLIMILPGTNTEAFF.

V is TRBV21-1 and J is TRBJ2-5; the table's D call TRBD1 went unverified against the DNA. TRBV21-1 is flagged as a pseudogene. The CDR3 loop spans 13 amino acids. Here the CDR3 reads CASSNWPQETQYF. Here the CDR3 DNA reads TGTGCCAGCAGCAACTGGCCCCAAGAGACCCAGTACTTC.

The CDR3 spells CASSRREGAPKLFF. DNA for the CDR3: TGCGCCAGCAGCCGAAGGGAGGGGGCGCCGAAGCTGTTTTTT. The V call is TRBV5-1, the J call TRBJ1-4; TRBD1 aligns across 7 bases. The ends lost 4 bases at V and 14 bases at J; junction bases unmatched: 14. The CDR3 runs to 14 residues. From germline, CDR1 is SGHRS and CDR2 YFSETQ.

This clone was observed at least ten times. The V call is TRBV10-3, the J call TRBJ2-3; D is perhaps TRBD1 (6 bases). The CDR3 runs to 14 residues. CDR1 is ENHRY, CDR2 SYGVKD, per germline. The V and J ends lost 4 bases and 0 bases respectively, with 8 bases between them. CDR3 bases: TGTGCCATCAGTGGACAGGTTAGCACAGATACGCAGTATTTT. It is translated as CAISGQVSTDTQYF.

The CDR3 DNA is TGCGCCAGCAGCGAGGCAGGGTCGACCAACGAGCAGTACTTC. Translated, it gives CASSEAGSTNEQYF. The chain carries TRBV5-1 and TRBJ2-7, with D tentatively TRBD1 (5 bases). Germline CDR1 is SGHRS and CDR2 is YFSETQ. The V and J ends lost 4 bases and 5 bases respectively, with 16 bases between them. The CDR3 extends over 14 amino acids.

The chain carries TRBV9 and TRBJ2-7; possibly TRBD1 for D (5 bases). V was pared by 4 bases and J by 0 bases, with 17 bases between. Per the germline V gene, CDR1 is SGDLS and CDR2 is YYNGEE. This CDR3 is built from 16 residues. The CDR3 sequence is CASSPGGRAFSYEQYF. In DNA form, the CDR3 reads TGTGCCAGCAGCCCCGGTGGCAGGGCCTTCTCCTACGAGCAGTACTTC.